This TCR beta chain was sequenced during a study of cytomegalovirus exposure and HLA in healthy donors. Trimming took 2 bases from V and 2 from J; bases not matched to a gene: 2. The V gene's germline CDR1 is SGHKS and CDR2 YYEKEE (reference sequence). The CDR3 loop spans 14 amino acids. Concerning this clone itself: Its matching antigen is unknown.

Overall study results and limits: Reports described diagnosis of cytomegalovirus status by the classifier as highly specific and sensitive.

Assay used: immunoSEQ multiplex PCR; TCRdb lists only in-frame clones, some missing. The table lists 220,000 or so clones, around 90% of them singletons. The sample taken for sequencing was PBMCs. The rearrangement joins TRBV5-5 to TRBJ2-7; TRBD2 aligns across 9 bases. The clonotype was recovered from a woman younger than 35 in good health and CMV-seronegative. The CDR3 sequence is CASSLAGGTYEQYF. For the CDR3, the DNA is TGTGCCAGCAGCTTAGCGGGAGGTACCTACGAGCAGTACTTC.